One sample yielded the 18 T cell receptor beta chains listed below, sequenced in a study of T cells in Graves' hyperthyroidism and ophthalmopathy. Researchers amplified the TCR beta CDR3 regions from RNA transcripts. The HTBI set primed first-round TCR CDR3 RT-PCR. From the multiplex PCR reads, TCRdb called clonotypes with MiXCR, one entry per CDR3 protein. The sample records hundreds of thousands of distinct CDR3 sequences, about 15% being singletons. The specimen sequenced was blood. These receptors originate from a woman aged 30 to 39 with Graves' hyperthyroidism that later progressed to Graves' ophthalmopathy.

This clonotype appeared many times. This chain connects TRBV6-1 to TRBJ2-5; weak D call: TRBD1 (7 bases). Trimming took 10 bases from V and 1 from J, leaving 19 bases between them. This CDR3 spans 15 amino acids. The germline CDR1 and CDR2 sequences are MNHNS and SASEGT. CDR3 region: CAIITGGGFQETQYF. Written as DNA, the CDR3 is TGTGCCATTATCACTGGAGGGGGCTTCCAAGAGACCCAGTACTTC.

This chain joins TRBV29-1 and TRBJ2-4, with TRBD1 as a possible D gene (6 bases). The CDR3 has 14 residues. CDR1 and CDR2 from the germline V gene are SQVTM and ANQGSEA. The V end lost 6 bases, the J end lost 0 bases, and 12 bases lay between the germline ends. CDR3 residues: CSVTGRLAKNIQYF. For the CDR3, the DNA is TGCAGCGTGACAGGCCGATTAGCCAAAAACATTCAGTACTTC.

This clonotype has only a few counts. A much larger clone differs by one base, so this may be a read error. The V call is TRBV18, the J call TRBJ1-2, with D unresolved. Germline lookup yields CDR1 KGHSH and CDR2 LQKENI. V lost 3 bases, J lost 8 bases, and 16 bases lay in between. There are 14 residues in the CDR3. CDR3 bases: TGTGCCAGCTCACCCTCCACAGCGTATGAGGGCTACACCTTC. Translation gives CASSPSTAYEGYTF.

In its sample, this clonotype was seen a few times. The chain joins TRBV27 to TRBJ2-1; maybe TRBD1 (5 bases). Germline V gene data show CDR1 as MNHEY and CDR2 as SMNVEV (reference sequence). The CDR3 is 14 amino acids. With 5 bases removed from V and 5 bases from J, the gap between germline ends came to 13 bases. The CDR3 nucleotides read TGTGCCAGCAGTCTGACAGAGCCCGACAATGAGCAGTTCTTC. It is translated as CASSLTEPDNEQFF.

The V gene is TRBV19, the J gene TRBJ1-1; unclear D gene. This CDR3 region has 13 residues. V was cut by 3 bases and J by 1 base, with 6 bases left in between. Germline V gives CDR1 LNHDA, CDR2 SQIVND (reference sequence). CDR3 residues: CASSMSANTEAFF. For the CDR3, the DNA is TGTGCCAGTAGTATGTCGGCGAACACTGAAGCTTTCTTT.

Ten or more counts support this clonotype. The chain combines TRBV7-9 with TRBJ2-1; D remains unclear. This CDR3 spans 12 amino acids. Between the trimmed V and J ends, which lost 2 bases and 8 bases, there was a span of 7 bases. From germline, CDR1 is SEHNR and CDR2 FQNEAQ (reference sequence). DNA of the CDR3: TGTGCCAGCAGCTTATTCCTTCATGAGCAGTTCTTC. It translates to CASSLFLHEQFF.

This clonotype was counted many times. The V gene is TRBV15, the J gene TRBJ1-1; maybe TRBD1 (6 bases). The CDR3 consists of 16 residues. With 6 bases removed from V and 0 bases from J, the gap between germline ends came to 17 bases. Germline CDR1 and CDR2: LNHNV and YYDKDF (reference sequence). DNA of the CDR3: TGTGCCACCAGACGTTGGGCGGGGGACATGAACACTGAAGCTTTCTTT. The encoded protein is CATRRWAGDMNTEAFF.

The CDR3 protein is CASSGLGLAATGELFF. The CDR3 DNA reads TGTGCCAGCAGTGGCCTGGGACTAGCGGCCACCGGGGAGCTGTTTTTT. The genes are TRBV25-1 and TRBJ2-2, with 11 bases that match TRBD2. Trimming cost V 4 bases and J 4 bases; bases outside gene matches: 5. The CDR3 consists of 16 residues. Germline lookup yields CDR1 MGHDK and CDR2 SYGVNS.

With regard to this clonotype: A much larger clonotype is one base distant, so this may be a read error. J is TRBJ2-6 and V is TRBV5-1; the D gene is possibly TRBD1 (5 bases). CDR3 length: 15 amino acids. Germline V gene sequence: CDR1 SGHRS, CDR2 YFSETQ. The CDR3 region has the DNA TGCGCCAGCAGCCGCGAACTGACTGGGGCCACCGTCCTGACTTTC. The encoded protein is CASSRELTGATVLTF.

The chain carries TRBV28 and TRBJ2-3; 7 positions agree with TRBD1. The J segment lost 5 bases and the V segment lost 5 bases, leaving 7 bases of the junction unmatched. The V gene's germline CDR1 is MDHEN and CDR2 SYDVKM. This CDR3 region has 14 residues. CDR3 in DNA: TGTGCCAGCAGTGCTAGTCGGACAGGAGATACGCAGTATTTT. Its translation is CASSASRTGDTQYF.

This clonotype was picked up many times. The CDR3 here is CASSLAGRSTEAFF. The CDR3 DNA reads as TGTGCCAGCAGTTTAGCAGGGCGAAGCACTGAAGCTTTCTTT. This chain joins TRBV27 and TRBJ1-1, with a weak D call TRBD1 (5 bases). This CDR3 has 14 amino acids. The germline V gene has CDR1 MNHEY and CDR2 SMNVEV (reference sequence). The germline V and J ends were trimmed by 2 bases and 4 bases, with 11 bases remaining between them.

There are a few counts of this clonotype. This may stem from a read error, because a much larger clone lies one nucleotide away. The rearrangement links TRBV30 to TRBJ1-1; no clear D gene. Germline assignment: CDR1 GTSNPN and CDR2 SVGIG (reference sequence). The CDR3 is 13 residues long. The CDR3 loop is CACSGVRNTEAFF. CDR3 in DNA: TGTGCCTGCAGTGGGGTTAGGAACACTGAAGCTTTCTTT.

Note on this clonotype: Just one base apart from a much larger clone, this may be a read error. The chain's CDR3 is CASSRDSARNTEAFF. The CDR3 DNA reads TGTGCCAGCTCACGAGACAGCGCTAGGAACACTGAAGCTTTCTTT. The rearrangement uses TRBV18 and TRBJ1-1, with D possibly TRBD1 on 5 matching bases. The V end lost 4 bases, the J end lost 1 base, and 13 bases lay between the germline ends. Germline CDR1 is KGHSH and CDR2 is LQKENI. This CDR3 is built from 15 residues.

CDR3: CASSYSLTEQPQHF. CDR3 nucleotide sequence: TGTGCCAGCAGTTACAGTTTAACAGAACAGCCCCAGCATTTT. The chain uses TRBV6-5 and TRBJ1-5, with unresolved D. Trimming pared 2 bases from V and 7 bases from J, leaving 12 bases between. The CDR3 loop spans 14 amino acids. Germline V gene sequence: CDR1 MNHEY, CDR2 SVGAGI.

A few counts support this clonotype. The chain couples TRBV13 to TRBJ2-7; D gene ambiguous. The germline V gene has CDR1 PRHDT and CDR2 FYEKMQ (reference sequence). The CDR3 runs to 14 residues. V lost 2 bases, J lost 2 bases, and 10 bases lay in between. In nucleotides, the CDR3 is TGTGCCAGCAGCTTAATGGCAGAGGCCTACGAGCAGTACTTC. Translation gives CASSLMAEAYEQYF.

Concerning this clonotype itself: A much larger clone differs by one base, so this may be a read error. CDR3 DNA: TGTGCCAGCAGTGGGGACAGGGGGGACTACAATGAGCAGTTCTTC. This translates into CASSGDRGDYNEQFF. V and J are TRBV27 and TRBJ2-1; 11 positions match TRBD1. Trimming cost V 5 bases and J 3 bases; bases outside gene matches: 3. The germline V gene encodes CDR1 MNHEY and CDR2 SMNVEV (reference sequence). This CDR3 is built from 15 residues.

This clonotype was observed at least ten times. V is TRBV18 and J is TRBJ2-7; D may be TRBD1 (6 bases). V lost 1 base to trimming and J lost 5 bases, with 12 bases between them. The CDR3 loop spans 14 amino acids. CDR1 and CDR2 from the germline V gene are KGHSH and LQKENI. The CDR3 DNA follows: TGTGCCAGCTCACCACGTCCAGGGGAAGACGAGCAGTACTTC. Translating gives CASSPRPGEDEQYF.

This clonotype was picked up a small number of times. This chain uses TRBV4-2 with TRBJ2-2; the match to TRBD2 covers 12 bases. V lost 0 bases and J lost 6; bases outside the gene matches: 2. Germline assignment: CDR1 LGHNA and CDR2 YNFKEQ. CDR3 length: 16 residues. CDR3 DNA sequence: TGTGCCAGCAGCCAAGACCTAGCGGGAGGGGCCGGGGAGCTGTTTTTT. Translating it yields CASSQDLAGGAGELFF.